These 25 T cell receptor beta chains were all obtained from the same sample, sequenced in a study of blood T cell repertoires in COVID-19. Here immunoSEQ multiplex PCR was the method, and the copy in TCRdb shows in-frame clones only, minus some. The sample lists 470,000 or so clones, roughly 91% occurring once. Sequencing was done on a sample of peripheral blood. These TCRs come from a woman aged 30 to 39 with acute or convalescent COVID-19.

V gene TRBV5-1 combines with J gene TRBJ1-1; TRBD1 might be the D (5 bases). Trimming shortened V by 0 bases and J by 5 bases, and 11 bases separated the two germline ends. CDR3 size: 14 residues. Germline values: CDR1 SGHRS, CDR2 YFSETQ. CDR3: CASSLVWGDTEAFF. The CDR3 DNA follows: TGCGCCAGCAGCTTGGTCTGGGGCGATACTGAAGCTTTCTTT.

The rearrangement uses TRBV28 and TRBJ2-7; D might be TRBD1 (8 bases). The germline V and J ends were trimmed by 4 bases and 6 bases, with 19 bases remaining between them. This CDR3 spans 15 amino acids. The germline V gene encodes CDR1 MDHEN and CDR2 SYDVKM. CDR3 residues: CASSSGGQAWAEQYF. CDR3 in DNA: TGTGCCAGCAGTTCGGGGGGACAGGCCTGGGCCGAGCAGTACTTC.

This clone was picked up a small number of times. Here the CDR3 DNA reads TGTGCCAGCAGGGGGACAGGGGAATCACCCCTCCACTTT. Amino acids: CASRGTGESPLHF. This rearrangement joins TRBV12-3 or TRBV12-4 to TRBJ1-6; 10 positions match TRBD1. The CDR3 is 13 residues long. The J segment lost 10 bases and the V segment lost 6 bases, leaving 3 bases of the junction unmatched.

CDR3 sequence: CASSKVAVYYGYTF. The CDR3 nucleotides are TGTGCCAGCAGCAAAGTGGCAGTATACTATGGCTACACCTTC. V is TRBV21-1 and J is TRBJ1-2; the table's TRBD1 call for D was not verified on the DNA. TRBV21-1 is labeled a pseudogene. This CDR3 is 14 amino acids long.

V gene TRBV6-2 or TRBV6-3 combines with J gene TRBJ2-1; TRBD2 aligns across 13 bases. Losses at the gene ends were 6 bases for V and 8 bases for J; bases not matched to a gene: 7. The germline gives CDR1 MNHEY, CDR2 SVGEGT. The CDR3 extends over 15 amino acids. The CDR3 protein is CASRYTSGGAYEQFF. CDR3 nucleotides: TGTGCCAGCAGATACACTAGCGGGGGGGCCTATGAGCAGTTCTTC.

This clone turned up a few times. The chain uses TRBV13 and TRBJ1-1; D is undetermined. CDR3 size: 13 residues. V lost 1 base, J lost 5 bases, and 8 bases lay in between. In germline, CDR1 is PRHDT, CDR2 FYEKMQ (reference sequence). CDR3 amino acids: CASSLVLSTEAFF. CDR3 nucleotides: TGTGCCAGCAGCTTAGTGTTGTCGACTGAAGCTTTCTTT. Filled out from reference TRBV13 and TRBJ1-1, the complete variable domain reads AAGVIQSPRHLIKEKRETATLKCYPIPRHDTVYWYQQGPGQDPQFLISFYEKMQSDKGSIPDRFSAQQFSDYHSELNMSSLELGDSALYFCASSLVLSTEAFFGQGTRLTVV.

Concerning this clone: The identical CDR3 is also encoded by other nucleotide sequences in the sample. This chain uses TRBV5-5 with TRBJ2-2; no clear D gene. Trimming cost V 0 bases and J 6 bases, with 6 bases left between them. The CDR3 has 13 residues. CDR1 and CDR2 (germline): SGHKS, YYEKEE (reference sequence). This CDR3 reads CASSLELSGELFF. CDR3 nucleotide sequence: TGTGCCAGCAGCTTGGAACTTTCCGGGGAGCTGTTTTTT. Drawing the rest from reference TRBV5-5 and TRBJ2-2, the complete variable domain is DAGVTQSPTHLIKTRGQQVTLRCSPISGHKSVSWYQQVLGQGPQFIFQYYEKEERGRGNFPDRFSARQFPNYSSELNVNALLLGDSALYLCASSLELSGELFFGEGSRLTVL.

The table lists this clone with a count of one. The rearrangement joins TRBV9 to TRBJ2-5; no clear D gene. Trimming removed 4 bases from V and 5 bases from J, with 12 bases in between. Germline CDR1 is SGDLS and CDR2 is YYNGEE. The CDR3 runs 13 residues. CDR3 nucleotides: TGTGCCAGCAGCCCTGGCCCCAGGGAGACCCAGTACTTC. Translated: CASSPGPRETQYF.

The chain employs TRBV29-1 and TRBJ2-1; 8 nucleotides match TRBD2. The V segment lost 2 bases and the J segment 15 bases; nucleotides outside the gene matches: 12. The germline V gene encodes CDR1 SQVTM and CDR2 ANQGSEA. This CDR3 region has 13 residues. In DNA form, the CDR3 reads TGCAGCGTTGAATCCCGGGAGGGGTGGTCCTTGTTCTTC. It yields the protein CSVESREGWSLFF.

This clone was found once. The chain carries TRBV18 and TRBJ2-5, with 8 bases lining up with TRBD2. With 3 bases clipped from V and 1 base from J, the junction kept 4 bases outside the gene matches. The CDR3 totals 15 residues. CDR1 is KGHSH, CDR2 LQKENI, per germline. In DNA, the CDR3 is TGTGCCAGCTCACCCGGGACTAGTCGCCAAGAGACCCAGTACTTC. It translates to CASSPGTSRQETQYF. Full variable domain (outside the CDR3, taken from reference TRBV18 and TRBJ2-5): NAGVMQNPRHLVRRRGQEARLRCSPMKGHSHVYWYRQLPEEGLKFMVYLQKENIIDESGMPKERFSAEFPKEGPSILRIQQVVRGDSAAYFCASSPGTSRQETQYFGPGTRLLVL.

The chain joins TRBV5-1 to TRBJ2-2; D unclear. This CDR3 comprises 13 residues. Trimming shortened V by 0 bases and J by 4 bases, and 4 bases separated the two germline ends. Per germline, CDR1 SGHRS and CDR2 YFSETQ. This CDR3 is CASSLDITGELFF. CDR3 nucleotides: TGCGCCAGCAGCTTGGATATCACCGGGGAGCTGTTTTTT.

The genes are TRBV5-4 and TRBJ2-2, with TRBD1 as a possible D gene (5 bases). Trimming pared 6 bases from V and 2 bases from J, leaving 17 bases between. The CDR3 loop spans 16 amino acids. Germline V lookup: CDR1 SGHNT, CDR2 YYREEE (reference sequence). Here the CDR3 DNA reads TGTGCCAGCAAATCTCTAACAGGTTTAAACACCGGGGAGCTGTTTTTT. Translation: CASKSLTGLNTGELFF.

This chain joins TRBV7-2 and TRBJ1-5, with TRBD1 matching over 8 bases. Germline assignment: CDR1 SGHTA and CDR2 FQGNSA. Unmatched junction bases numbered 4, after V lost 1 base and J lost 8 bases. The length of the CDR3 is 14 residues. The DNA of the CDR3 is TGTGCCAGCAGCTTAGAGACAGGGGTGAAGCCCCAGCATTTT. Its protein product is CASSLETGVKPQHF.

The chain uses TRBV30 and TRBJ1-2; no firm D call. The CDR3 spans 14 residues. Deletions cut 2 bases from V and 5 bases from J, with 15 bases between. CDR1 and CDR2 (germline): GTSNPN, SVGIG (reference sequence). The CDR3 nucleotides read TGTGCCTGGAGTTCAGTTCTACCTAGGTATGGCTACACCTTC. Its translation: CAWSSVLPRYGYTF.

The genes are TRBV28 and TRBJ1-6, with 8 bases matching TRBD1. Per the germline V gene, CDR1 is MDHEN and CDR2 is SYDVKM. The V segment lost 3 bases and the J segment 10 bases; nucleotides outside the gene matches: 14. The CDR3 extends over 17 amino acids. In nucleotides, the CDR3 is TGTGCCAGCAGTTTGTCTGGGACAGGTTCCCTTAGGTCACCCCTCCACTTT. Amino acid sequence: CASSLSGTGSLRSPLHF.

In the case of this clone: The sample holds other DNA sequences that translate to the same CDR3. The gene calls are TRBV13 and TRBJ2-1, with 12 bases matching TRBD2. CDR3 size: 15 residues. Germline V CDR1 and CDR2: PRHDT, FYEKMQ (reference sequence). With 5 bases clipped from V and 7 bases from J, the junction kept 6 bases outside the gene matches. The CDR3: CASSPTSGGRNEQFF. The CDR3, as DNA: TGTGCCAGCAGCCCTACTAGCGGGGGGAGGAATGAGCAGTTCTTC. Using reference TRBV13 and TRBJ2-1 for the parts outside the CDR3, the full variable domain is AAGVIQSPRHLIKEKRETATLKCYPIPRHDTVYWYQQGPGQDPQFLISFYEKMQSDKGSIPDRFSAQQFSDYHSELNMSSLELGDSALYFCASSPTSGGRNEQFFGPGTRLTVL.

CDR3 coding DNA: TGCGCCAGCAGCGAAACACCATCTAGCACAGATACGCAGTATTTT. It translates to CASSETPSSTDTQYF. This chain uses TRBV5-1 with TRBJ2-3; D is unresolved. In germline, CDR1 is SGHRS, CDR2 YFSETQ. Trimming took off 4 bases at V and 0 bases at J, with 12 bases between the two ends. This CDR3 has 15 residues.

The V gene is TRBV19, the J gene TRBJ2-7; no firm D call. CDR3 length: 15 amino acids. V dropped 5 bases and J dropped 0 bases, with 14 bases sitting between them. Germline CDR1 reads LNHDA; CDR2 reads SQIVND (reference sequence). As DNA, the CDR3 is TGTGCCAGTAGTCCAGGCCGCGTAGACTCCTACGAGCAGTACTTC. Its translation: CASSPGRVDSYEQYF.

The rearrangement links TRBV2 to TRBJ2-2; tentatively, D is TRBD1 (6 bases). CDR1 SNHLY and CDR2 FYNNEI come from the germline V gene. This CDR3 is 14 amino acids long. Trimming stripped 7 bases from V and 1 base from J, with 10 bases between. The CDR3 is CASMGTLNTGELFF. DNA for the CDR3: TGTGCCAGCATGGGGACATTGAACACCGGGGAGCTGTTTTTT. Variable domain in full (rest from reference TRBV2 and TRBJ2-2): EPEVTQTPSHQVTQMGQEVILRCVPISNHLYFYWYRQILGQKVEFLVSFYNNEISEKSEIFDDQFSVERPDGSNFTLKIRSTKLEDSAMYFCASMGTLNTGELFFGEGSRLTVL.

The CDR3 protein is CASSQFLLLTHRGRGYEQYF. The CDR3 DNA reads TGTGCCAGCAGCCAATTTTTGCTCCTTACGCACAGGGGGCGCGGGTACGAGCAGTACTTC. The genes are TRBV3-1 (or the pseudogene TRBV3-2) and TRBJ2-7; 9 bases align to TRBD1. Germline V gives CDR1 LGHDT, CDR2 YNNKEL (reference sequence). This CDR3 has 20 amino acids. After removal of 2 bases from V and 4 bases from J, the junction contained 21 bases not matched to a gene.

This chain connects TRBV4-1 to TRBJ1-4, with 9 nucleotides matching TRBD1. Germline CDR1 MGHRA, CDR2 YSYEKL. The CDR3 totals 15 residues. The V gene end was trimmed by 2 bases and the J gene end by 5 bases; junction bases not matched to a gene: 3. CDR3 sequence: CASSQPQGANEKLFF. The DNA of the CDR3 is TGCGCCAGCAGCCAACCACAGGGGGCAAATGAAAAACTGTTTTTT.

The V gene is TRBV7-9, the J gene TRBJ2-3; D perhaps matches TRBD2 (6 bases). CDR1 is SEHNR and CDR2 is FQNEAQ in the germline V gene (reference sequence). This CDR3 comprises 14 residues. With 1 base removed from V and 3 bases from J, the gap between germline ends came to 8 bases. CDR3 nucleotide sequence: TGTGCCAGCAGCTTAGGGGGACTTACAGATACGCAGTATTTT. Residues: CASSLGGLTDTQYF. The variable domain in full, with the rest retrieved from reference TRBV7-9 and TRBJ2-3, is DTGVSQNPRHKITKRGQNVTFRCDPISEHNRLYWYRQTLGQGPEFLTYFQNEAQLEKSRLLSDRFSAERPKGSFSTLEIQRTEQGDSAMYLCASSLGGLTDTQYFGPGTRLTVL.

The J gene is TRBJ2-7, the V gene TRBV13, with D unclear. There are 12 residues in the CDR3. V lost 5 bases to trimming and J lost 0 bases, with 5 bases between them. Germline CDR1 PRHDT, CDR2 FYEKMQ (reference sequence). CDR3 bases: TGTGCCAGCAGCGTCGGCTCCTACGAGCAGTACTTC. It is translated as CASSVGSYEQYF. Full variable domain (outside the CDR3, taken from reference TRBV13 and TRBJ2-7): AAGVIQSPRHLIKEKRETATLKCYPIPRHDTVYWYQQGPGQDPQFLISFYEKMQSDKGSIPDRFSAQQFSDYHSELNMSSLELGDSALYFCASSVGSYEQYFGPGTRLTVT.

The table lists this clone with a count of one. The V call is TRBV5-4, the J call TRBJ1-1, with D tentatively TRBD1 (5 bases). V lost 5 bases and J lost 1, with 6 bases in between. Germline V gene lookup returns CDR1 SGHNT and CDR2 YYREEE (reference sequence). CDR3 size: 12 residues. This CDR3 reads CASRDKNTEAFF. The CDR3 nucleotides are TGTGCCAGCAGGGACAAGAACACTGAAGCTTTCTTT. The full variable domain, in which reference TRBV5-4 and TRBJ1-1 provide the parts outside the CDR3, is ETGVTQSPTHLIKTRGQQVTLRCSSQSGHNTVSWYQQALGQGPQFIFQYYREEENGRGNFPPRFSGLQFPNYSSELNVNALELDDSALYLCASRDKNTEAFFGQGTRLTVV.

This clone was observed a few times. V gene TRBV6-5 combines with J gene TRBJ1-4; D is ambiguous. The CDR3 contains 13 residues. Germline V lookup: CDR1 MNHEY, CDR2 SVGAGI. Trimming pared 7 bases from V and 10 bases from J, leaving 16 bases between. The CDR3 protein is CASTPEAARKLFF. CDR3 nucleotides: TGTGCCAGCACCCCTGAGGCAGCAAGAAAACTGTTTTTT.